The 5 T cell receptor beta chains presented below share a single source sample, sequenced in a study of blood T cell repertoires in COVID-19 (dated by TCRdb to 2019 to 2021). The library relied on the immunoSEQ multiplex PCR assay. TCRdb retrieved this table from immuneACCESS and kept in-frame rearrangements only. Not all clones are present; in checked studies, unresolved V genes account for under half, and no reason is known for the remainder. The sample table holds 250,000 to 300,000 clones, of which nearly 90% were seen once. The biggest ten clones account for 1.9% of the sample. Sequencing used PBMCs or T cells enriched from blood (not recorded which). The receptors stem from a woman aged 55-70 years who had recovered from COVID-19.

The chain employs TRBV12-3 or TRBV12-4 and TRBJ2-7, with a weak D call TRBD1 (6 bases). V was shortened by 5 bases and J by 5 bases, with 13 bases between the two germline ends. This CDR3 region has 13 residues. The CDR3 sequence: CASSTGRRNEQYF. CDR3 DNA: TGTGCCAGCAGTACAGGGCGTCGGAACGAGCAGTACTTC.

This clone was detected only once. The chain has TRBV5-4 and TRBJ1-2; tentative D call: TRBD1 (6 bases). V lost 7 bases, J lost 2 bases, and 12 bases lay in between. Germline-derived CDR1 and CDR2 are SGHNT and YYREEE (reference sequence). This CDR3 contains 13 residues. In DNA, the CDR3 is TGTGCCAGCTCATTCCAGGGGAACTATGGCTACACCTTC. Protein product: CASSFQGNYGYTF.

This chain uses TRBV3-1 (or the pseudogene TRBV3-2) with TRBJ2-5, with D tentatively TRBD2 (5 bases). This CDR3 is 13 amino acids long. Trimming pared 4 bases from V and 5 bases from J, leaving 11 bases between. The germline V gene has CDR1 LGHDT and CDR2 YNNKEL (reference sequence). CDR3 loop: CASSRGSRETQYF. The CDR3 DNA is TGTGCCAGCAGCCGAGGGTCTAGGGAGACCCAGTACTTC.

V usage is TRBV5-1 and J usage is TRBJ1-5; possible D gene TRBD1, 6 bases. Trimming cost V 4 bases and J 3 bases, with 14 bases left between them. Per germline, CDR1 SGHRS and CDR2 YFSETQ. The CDR3 consists of 15 residues. CDR3 in amino acids: CASSPSGHFNQPQHF. The CDR3 nucleotides read TGCGCCAGCAGCCCCTCGGGACATTTCAATCAGCCCCAGCATTTT. Filled out from reference TRBV5-1 and TRBJ1-5, the complete variable domain reads KAGVTQTPRYLIKTRGQQVTLSCSPISGHRSVSWYQQTPGQGLQFLFEYFSETQRNKGNFPGRFSGRQFSNSRSEMNVSTLELGDSALYLCASSPSGHFNQPQHFGDGTRLSIL.

The V and J genes are TRBV19 and TRBJ1-4, with D maybe TRBD1 (5 bases). Deletions cut 6 bases from V and 0 bases from J, with 11 bases between. Germline V gene sequence: CDR1 LNHDA, CDR2 SQIVND (reference sequence). CDR3 length: 15 amino acids. The DNA for the CDR3 is TGTGCCAGTAGGGGCCGGGGGACAACTAATGAAAAACTGTTTTTT. Its translation: CASRGRGTTNEKLFF.